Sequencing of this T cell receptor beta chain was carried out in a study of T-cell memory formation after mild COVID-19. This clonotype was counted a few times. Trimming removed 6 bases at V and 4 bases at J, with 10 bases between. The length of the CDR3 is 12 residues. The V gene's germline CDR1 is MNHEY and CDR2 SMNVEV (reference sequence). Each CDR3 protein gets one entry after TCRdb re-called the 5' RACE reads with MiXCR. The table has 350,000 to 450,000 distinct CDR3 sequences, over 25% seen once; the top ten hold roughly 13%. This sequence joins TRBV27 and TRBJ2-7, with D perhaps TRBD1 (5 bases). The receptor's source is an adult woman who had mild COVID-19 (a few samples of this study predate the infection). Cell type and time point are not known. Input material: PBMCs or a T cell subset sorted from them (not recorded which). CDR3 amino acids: CASRTRDYEQYF. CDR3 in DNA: TGTGCCAGCAGAACCAGGGATTACGAGCAGTACTTC.